This TCR beta chain was sequenced in a study of a mutant IDH1 vaccine in newly diagnosed glioma. At the level of the study: Before enrollment, patients got radiotherapy alone, temozolomide alone, or mostly the combination.

Time point meaning: week 47, end of study. It was 300 ug of mutant IDH1 20-mer peptide that made up each vaccine dose, given with topical imiquimod. The method was immunoSEQ multiplex PCR; TCRdb's version includes in-frame clones alone and lacks a portion of them. The table has roughly 32,000 clones, approximately 89% seen once; the top ten hold about 2%. J was trimmed by 6 bases and V by 0 bases; bases with no gene match: 4. The CDR3 has 14 amino acids. Germline CDR1 and CDR2: SNHLY and FYNNEI. Of note for this clone: Its specificity is not known.

V gene TRBV2 combines with J gene TRBJ1-2, with 7 positions matching TRBD1. This specimen consisted of PBMCs, obtained from a glioma patient whose treatment included an IDH1 peptide vaccine. This clonotype originated in a middle-aged man with glioma. CDR3 coding DNA: TGTGCCAGCAGTGAAGCCCGCAGGGGGGATGGCTACACCTTC. It encodes CASSEARRGDGYTF.